This T cell receptor (beta chain) was identified during a study of blood T cells in healthy people across ages. Study-wide findings and caveats: CMV status of donors was unknown, possibly confounding expanded clonotype changes. It was found that TCR beta diversity correlated strongly with the percentage of naive T cells.

Note on this clonotype: Its specificity is unknown.

The second PCR ran roughly 6 to 12 cycles with a sample-barcoded 5' primer and J-beta primers. Every cDNA was tagged by a template-switch adaptor with 12 random nucleotides. TCRdb passed the 5' RACE reads through MiXCR, listing each CDR3 protein once. The data contain roughly 700,000 distinct CDR3 sequences, 32% of them singletons. The germline V gene has CDR1 MGHDK and CDR2 SYGVNS. V gave up 4 bases and J gave up 0 bases, with 13 bases separating them. This CDR3 has 16 amino acids. Source material: blood. The receptor was isolated from a woman of 80 years or more in good health. V usage is TRBV25-1 and J usage is TRBJ1-3, with a weak D call TRBD1 (6 bases). CDR3 protein: CASSGLGGVSGNTIYF. As DNA, the CDR3 is TGTGCCAGCAGTGGATTGGGGGGCGTCTCTGGAAACACCATATATTTT.